The clone carrying this T cell receptor (beta chain) was counted a few times. This record comes from a study of T-cell memory formation after mild COVID-19. A single record per CDR3 protein comes from TCRdb applying MiXCR to the 5' RACE reads. The sample carries some 350,000 distinct CDR3 sequences, around 13% recorded once. Trimming took off 4 bases at V and 2 bases at J, with 15 bases between the two ends. Germline V gene sequence: CDR1 LGHNA, CDR2 YSLEER. The CDR3 is 15 amino acids. This TCR was recovered from a man aged 18 to 30 who had mild COVID-19 (a few samples of this study predate the infection). Cell type and time point are not known. Sequenced material: PBMCs or a T cell subset sorted from them (not recorded which). V usage is TRBV4-3 and J usage is TRBJ2-7; D might be TRBD2 (6 bases). The CDR3 nucleotides read TGCGCCAGCAGCCCGGGGGAAGGTATCGCCTACGAGCAGTACGTC. This codes for CASSPGEGIAYEQYV.